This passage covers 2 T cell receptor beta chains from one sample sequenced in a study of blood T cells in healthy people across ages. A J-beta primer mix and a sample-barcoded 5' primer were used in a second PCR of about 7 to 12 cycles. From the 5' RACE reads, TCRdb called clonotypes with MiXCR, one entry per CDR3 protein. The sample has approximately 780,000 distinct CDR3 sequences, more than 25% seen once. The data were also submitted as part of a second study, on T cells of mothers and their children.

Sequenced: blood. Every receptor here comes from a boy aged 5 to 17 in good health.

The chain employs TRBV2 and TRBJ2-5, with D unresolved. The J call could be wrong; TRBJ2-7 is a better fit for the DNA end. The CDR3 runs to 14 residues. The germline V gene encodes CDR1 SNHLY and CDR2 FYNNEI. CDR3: CASTPSEFSYEQYF. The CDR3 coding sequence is TGTGCCAGCACTCCTTCAGAATTCTCCTACGAGCAGTACTTC.

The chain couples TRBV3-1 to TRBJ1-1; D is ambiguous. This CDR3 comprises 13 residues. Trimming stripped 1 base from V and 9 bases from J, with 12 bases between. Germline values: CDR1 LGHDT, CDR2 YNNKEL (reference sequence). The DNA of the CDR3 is TGTGCCAGCAGCCAAGGGGCCCTTATCCAAGCTTTCTTT. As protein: CASSQGALIQAFF.